This T cell receptor (beta chain) was observed in a study of shared clonotypes between healthy human individuals. Positively selected for CCR7, the CD45RO-negative cells used as naive CD8 cells excluded terminally differentiated effector memory CD45RA+ cells. The assay was immunoSEQ multiplex PCR, and TCRdb's table has in-frame clones only and misses some. The repertoire holds approximately 720,000 clones, with under 95% as singletons. The CDR3 is 12 residues long. The germline V gene encodes CDR1 SGHRS and CDR2 YFSETQ. V was cut by 7 bases and J by 0 bases, with 5 bases left in between. The chain combines TRBV5-1 with TRBJ2-1; weak D call: TRBD1 (5 bases). This receptor was obtained from a man under 40 in good health. Source material: naive CD8+ T cells sorted from blood. CDR3 residues: CASGASYNEQFF. Here the CDR3 DNA reads TGCGCCAGCGGGGCCTCCTACAATGAGCAGTTCTTC.